What follows are 8 T cell receptor beta chains derived from one specimen sequenced in a study of CD8 T cells in Susac syndrome. Random-hexamer reverse transcription was applied to roughly 0.5 to 1 ug RNA. TCRdb passed the immunoSEQ multiplex PCR reads through MiXCR, listing each CDR3 protein once. Among approximately 100,000 distinct CDR3 sequences, roughly 91% were seen once, and the ten largest hold 0.13% to 0.15%. The sample comprised CD4+ T cells from PBMCs. These receptor sequences come from a human donor in good health.

The rearrangement links TRBV7-2 to TRBJ1-5; 9 bases agree with TRBD1. J lost 0 bases, V lost 5 bases, and 5 bases had no gene match. This CDR3 has 16 amino acids. Germline V lookup: CDR1 SGHTA, CDR2 FQGNSA. Written as DNA, the CDR3 is TGTGCCAGCAGCCCGGAGGGACAGGGTAGCAATCAGCCCCAGCATTTT. Its translation: CASSPEGQGSNQPQHF. Together with reference TRBV7-2 and TRBJ1-5, the CDR3 gives the full variable domain: GAGVSQSPSNKVTEKGKDVELRCDPISGHTALYWYRQSLGQGLEFLIYFQGNSAPDKSGLPSDRFSAERTGGSVSTLTIQRTQQEDSAVYLCASSPEGQGSNQPQHFGDGTRLSIL.

The CDR3 reads CASSRAAPGVWVLAKNIQYF. CDR3 coding DNA: TGTGCCAGCAGCCGGGCGGCGCCGGGGGTCTGGGTTTTGGCCAAAAACATTCAGTACTTC. This sequence joins TRBV5-6 and TRBJ2-4; maybe TRBD2 (6 bases). Trimming took off 4 bases at V and 1 base at J, with 27 bases between the two ends. The CDR3 covers 20 residues. Germline CDR1 reads SGHDT; CDR2 reads YYEEEE.

The chain recombines TRBV9 with TRBJ2-2; 11 bases match TRBD1. V gave up 6 bases and J gave up 7 bases; unmatched junction bases: 11. CDR3 size: 16 residues. The germline gives CDR1 SGDLS, CDR2 YYNGEE. CDR3 DNA sequence: TGTGCCAGCACCTCCGCCGGACAGGGGGCCGGCGGGGAGCTGTTTTTT. The encoded protein is CASTSAGQGAGGELFF.

V and J are TRBV12-3 or TRBV12-4 and TRBJ2-7, with 7 bases matching TRBD2. The CDR3 runs 15 residues. Trimming at V came to 5 bases and at J to 2 bases, leaving 9 bases not matched to a gene. Here the CDR3 reads CASSAGDRVPYEQYF. CDR3 in DNA: TGTGCCAGCAGTGCGGGAGACCGAGTACCCTACGAGCAGTACTTC.

The V call is TRBV2, the J call TRBJ1-3; unclear D gene. V lost 5 bases and J lost 3, with 11 bases in between. Germline-derived CDR1 and CDR2 are SNHLY and FYNNEI. The CDR3 contains 14 residues. Here the CDR3 DNA reads TGTGCCAGCAGTTCGGAGAGAAATGGAAACACCATATATTTT. This encodes CASSSERNGNTIYF.

This chain connects TRBV9 to TRBJ1-1; 7 bases agree with TRBD1. The CDR3 has 16 amino acids. CDR1 SGDLS and CDR2 YYNGEE come from the germline V gene. V was pared by 0 bases and J by 1 base, with 6 bases of the junction left unmatched. The CDR3 loop reads CASSVGMGQTNTEAFF. The CDR3, as DNA: TGTGCCAGCAGCGTAGGAATGGGACAGACGAACACTGAAGCTTTCTTT.

This chain uses TRBV7-2 with TRBJ2-5, with 7 bases lining up with TRBD1. The CDR3 is 16 amino acids. CDR1 and CDR2 (germline): SGHTA, FQGNSA. The V gene end was trimmed by 5 bases and the J gene end by 3 bases; junction bases not matched to a gene: 12. The DNA of the CDR3 is TGTGCCAGCAGCCCCCAGCCCGGGACAGAGAAAGAGACCCAGTACTTC. It yields the protein CASSPQPGTEKETQYF.

The chain joins TRBV19 to TRBJ2-2; 8 bases match TRBD2. Germline V lookup: CDR1 LNHDA, CDR2 SQIVND (reference sequence). The CDR3 has 15 residues. V shed 6 bases, J shed 2 bases, and the junction held 5 bases outside the gene matches. The chain's CDR3 is CASSPLADNTGELFF. CDR3 coding DNA: TGTGCCAGTAGCCCACTAGCGGATAACACCGGGGAGCTGTTTTTT.